The clone carrying this T cell receptor (beta chain) was seen more than once but under ten times. Antigen: not known. Using its own MiXCR run on the 5' RACE reads, TCRdb lists one record per CDR3 protein. The profile shows hundreds of thousands of distinct CDR3 sequences, roughly 8% of them singletons. V trimming: 5 bases; J trimming: 7 bases; junction bases outside the gene matches: 8. Germline V gives CDR1 DFQATT, CDR2 SNEGSKA (reference sequence). This CDR3 contains 14 residues. This record belongs to a study of T cells after yellow fever vaccination. Study outcomes and limitations: Though it reached lower strength, the secondary response hit its peak faster, day 5 versus 15. There was a small share of clonotypes that showed up in both the CD4 and CD8 compartments. Abundant bulk-population clonotypes could contaminate the FACS-sorted repertoires. Once the booster was given, most primary-vaccination clones reappeared, at approximately 97% for CD4 and over 85% for CD8.

This sequence originates from a man aged 18 to 29 who received the YFV17D yellow fever vaccine. The chain uses TRBV20-1 and TRBJ1-5; 10 bases are shared with TRBD1. Sequencing was performed on PBMCs, taken more than 35 days after the first yellow fever vaccination. Here the CDR3 DNA reads TGCAGTGCTTTACCGGGACAGGGGTACCAGCCCCAGCATTTT. This encodes CSALPGQGYQPQHF.